This T cell receptor (beta chain) was identified in a study of blood T cell repertoires in COVID-19. Looking at the study overall: Researchers got acute and convalescent COVID-19 samples from the United States, Italy and Spain. PBMCs, B-cell-depleted T cells, or T cells were the source of the cDNA or gDNA that made up the material.

CDR3 size: 15 residues. The germline CDR1 and CDR2 sequences are SGHAT and FQDESV (reference sequence). Unmatched junction bases numbered 7, after V lost 5 bases and J lost 2 bases. Method: immunoSEQ multiplex PCR; TCRdb's copy keeps in-frame clones and lacks some. Found here are tens of thousands of clones, 91% of them singletons; the top ten hold approximately 8.1%. What was sequenced was peripheral blood. This chain connects TRBV11-1 to TRBJ2-5, with 8 bases lining up with TRBD1. The sequence was collected from a human donor in a cohort sampled during active COVID-19. Here the CDR3 reads CASSLSQGAQETQYF. CDR3 DNA: TGTGCCAGCAGCCTCTCGCAGGGGGCTCAAGAGACCCAGTACTTC. The full variable domain, with the rest looked up from reference TRBV11-1 and TRBJ2-5, is EAEVAQSPRYKITEKSQAVAFWCDPISGHATLYWYRQILGQGPELLVQFQDESVVDDSQLPKDRFSAERLKGVDSTLKIQPAELGDSAMYLCASSLSQGAQETQYFGPGTRLLVL.